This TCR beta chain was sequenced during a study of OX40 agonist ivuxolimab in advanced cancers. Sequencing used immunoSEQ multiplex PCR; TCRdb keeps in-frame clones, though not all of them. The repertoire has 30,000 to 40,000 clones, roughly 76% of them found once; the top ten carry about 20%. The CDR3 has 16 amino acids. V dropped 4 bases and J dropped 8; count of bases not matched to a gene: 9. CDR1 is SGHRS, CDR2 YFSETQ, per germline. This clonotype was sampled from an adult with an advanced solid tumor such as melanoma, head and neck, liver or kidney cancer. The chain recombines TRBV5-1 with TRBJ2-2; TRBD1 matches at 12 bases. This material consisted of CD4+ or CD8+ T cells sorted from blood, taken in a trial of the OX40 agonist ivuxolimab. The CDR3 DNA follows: TGCGCCAGCAGCCTGGGGACAGGGGGCGACTTTGGGGAGCTGTTTTTT. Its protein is CASSLGTGGDFGELFF.